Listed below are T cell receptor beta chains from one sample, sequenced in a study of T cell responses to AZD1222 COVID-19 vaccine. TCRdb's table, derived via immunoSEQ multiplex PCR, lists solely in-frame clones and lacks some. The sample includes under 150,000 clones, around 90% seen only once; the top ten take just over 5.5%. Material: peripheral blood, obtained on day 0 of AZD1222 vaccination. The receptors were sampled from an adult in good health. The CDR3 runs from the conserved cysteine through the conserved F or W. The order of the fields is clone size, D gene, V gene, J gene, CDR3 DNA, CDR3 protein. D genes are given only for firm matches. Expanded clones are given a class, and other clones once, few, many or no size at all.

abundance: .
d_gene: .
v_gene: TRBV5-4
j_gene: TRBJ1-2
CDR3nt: TGTGCCAGCAGCCTCAGGGAGGACAACTATGGCTACACCTTC
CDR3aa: CASSLREDNYGYTF

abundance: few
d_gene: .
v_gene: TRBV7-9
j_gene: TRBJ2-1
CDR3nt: TGTGCCAGCACCGTAGAGGTTGGTGAGCAGTTCTTC
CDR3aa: CASTVEVGEQFF

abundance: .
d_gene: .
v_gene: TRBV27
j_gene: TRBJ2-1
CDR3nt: TGTGCCAGCAGTTCCCGGGCCCTCAATGAGCAGTTCTTC
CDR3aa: CASSSRALNEQFF

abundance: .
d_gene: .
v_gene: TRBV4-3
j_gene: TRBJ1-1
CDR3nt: TGCGCCAGCAGCCGTGGAGGGCCGGCCACTGAAGCTTTCTTT
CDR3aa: CASSRGGPATEAFF

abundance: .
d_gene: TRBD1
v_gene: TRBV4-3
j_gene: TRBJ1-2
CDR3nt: TGCGCCAGCAGCCAAGATAAAGGGACAGTTTATGGCTACACCTTC
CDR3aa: CASSQDKGTVYGYTF

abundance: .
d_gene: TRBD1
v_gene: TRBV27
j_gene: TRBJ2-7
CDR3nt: TGTGCCAGCAGTTTTATGAGACAGGGCTACGAGCAGTACTTC
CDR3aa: CASSFMRQGYEQYF

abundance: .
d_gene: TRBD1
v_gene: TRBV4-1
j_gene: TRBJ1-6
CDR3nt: TGCGCCAGCAGCCCCCTGAACCTCCTCCCGGGACAGCAGGGCGGGTCACCCCTCCACTTT
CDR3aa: CASSPLNLLPGQQGGSPLHF

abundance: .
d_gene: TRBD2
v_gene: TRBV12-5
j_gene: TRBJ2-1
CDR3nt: TGTGCTAGTGGTCCTAGGACTAGCGGAAACAATGAGCAGTTCTTC
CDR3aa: CASGPRTSGNNEQFF

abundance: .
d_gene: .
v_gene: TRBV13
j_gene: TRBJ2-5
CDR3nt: TGTGCCAGCAGCTTATTTTCCAGGGTAGAAGAGACCCAGTACTTC
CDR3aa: CASSLFSRVEETQYF

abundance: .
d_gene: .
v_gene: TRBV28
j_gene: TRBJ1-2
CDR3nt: TGTGCCAGCAGTTTTTGGCGGGGTAACTATGGCTACACCTTC
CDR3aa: CASSFWRGNYGYTF

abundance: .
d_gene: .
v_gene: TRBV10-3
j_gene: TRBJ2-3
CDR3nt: TGTGCCATCAGTGAGAGAGGGGCAGATACGCAGTATTTT
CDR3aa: CAISERGADTQYF

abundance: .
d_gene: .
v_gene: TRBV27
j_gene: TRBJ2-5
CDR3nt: TGTGCCAGCAGCTATATCGGACGGAAACAAGAGACCCAGTACTTC
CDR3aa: CASSYIGRKQETQYF

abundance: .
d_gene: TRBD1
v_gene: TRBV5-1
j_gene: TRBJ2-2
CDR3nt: TGCGCCAGCAGTTTGAAGGGACAGGGGGGAACCGGGGAGCTGTTTTTT
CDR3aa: CASSLKGQGGTGELFF

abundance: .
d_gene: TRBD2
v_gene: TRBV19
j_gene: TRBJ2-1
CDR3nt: TGTGCCAGTAGCGATCGGACTAGCGGTGGGAATGAGCAGTTCTTC
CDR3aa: CASSDRTSGGNEQFF

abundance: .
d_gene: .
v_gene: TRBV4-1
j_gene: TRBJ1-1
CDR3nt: TGCGCCAGCAGCCAAGATGCCACTGAAGCTTTCTTT
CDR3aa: CASSQDATEAFF

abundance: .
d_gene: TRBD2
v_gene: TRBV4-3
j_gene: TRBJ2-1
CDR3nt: TGCGCCAGCAGCCAACCCCGGACTAGCGGTTACAATGAGCAGTTCTTC
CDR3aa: CASSQPRTSGYNEQFF